What follows are 27 T cell receptor beta chains derived from one specimen sequenced in a study of T cell changes during pregnancy in multiple sclerosis (dated by TCRdb to the late 2010s). Library method: the immunoSEQ multiplex PCR assay. TCRdb took over this immuneACCESS table, retaining in-frame rearrangements with V and J assigned. Such tables are incomplete; in checked studies, under half of the missing clones stem from an unresolved V gene, and the remainder is unexplained. The sample records about 36,000 clones, 70% to 90% of which are singletons. The top ten clonotypes cover approximately 10% of the sample. Sequenced material: CD8+ T cells from peripheral blood mononuclear cells, taken in the third trimester of pregnancy. The receptors originated from a female donor with multiple sclerosis, enrolled in a pregnancy study.

The J gene is TRBJ2-5, the V gene TRBV2; 11 bases line up with TRBD2. The CDR3 sequence is 17 residues long. CDR1 SNHLY and CDR2 FYNNEI come from the germline V gene. The J segment lost 2 bases and the V segment lost 0 bases, leaving 5 bases of the junction unmatched. CDR3 DNA: TGTGCCAGCAGTGAAGCACTGACTAGCGGGGAGCAAGAGACCCAGTACTTC. This codes for CASSEALTSGEQETQYF.

This chain links TRBV4-1 with TRBJ2-7; TRBD2 matches at 8 bases. Looked up from germline, CDR1 is MGHRA and CDR2 is YSYEKL. This CDR3 contains 14 residues. V lost 0 bases, J lost 7 bases, and 5 bases stayed unmatched. As DNA, the CDR3 is TGCGCCAGCAGCCAAGACGGACTAGCCGAGGAGCAGTACTTC. Translating gives CASSQDGLAEEQYF.

V is TRBV28 and J is TRBJ2-5, with D possibly TRBD2 on 6 matching bases. CDR1 and CDR2 from the germline V gene are MDHEN and SYDVKM. This CDR3 contains 14 residues. Trimming took 9 bases from V and 7 from J, leaving 21 bases between them. In nucleotides, the CDR3 is TGTGCCAGTTTTCCCAGCCTGGGGGGACGGACCCAGTACTTC. This gives the protein CASFPSLGGRTQYF.

This clone occurred many times. V and J are TRBV6-5 and TRBJ2-3, with TRBD1 matching 9 bases. The V and J ends lost 6 bases and 4 bases, in that order; junction bases with no gene match: 8. Looked up from germline, CDR1 is MNHEY and CDR2 is SVGAGI. This CDR3 has 15 residues. The CDR3, as DNA: TGTGCCAGCAGCCTACGACAGGGGGGATCAGATACGCAGTATTTT. It codes for CASSLRQGGSDTQYF.

This CDR3 reads CASSPPATDTQYF. CDR3 in DNA: TGTGCCAGCAGCCCCCCTGCGACAGATACGCAGTATTTT. The chain couples TRBV7-9 to TRBJ2-3; D is uncertain. CDR1 is SEHNR, CDR2 FQNEAQ, per germline (reference sequence). The length of the CDR3 is 13 residues. V lost 5 bases to trimming and J lost 3 bases, with 9 bases between them.

The rearrangement links TRBV18 to TRBJ1-1, with a weak D call TRBD1 (5 bases). The CDR3 contains 14 residues. Germline V gene sequence: CDR1 KGHSH, CDR2 LQKENI. V lost 1 base and J 3 bases, leaving 9 bases between the germline ends. CDR3 DNA: TGTGCCAGCTCACCACGGGGCAGGGACACTGAAGCTTTCTTT. Translated, it gives CASSPRGRDTEAFF. Full variable domain (remainder filled in from reference TRBV18 and TRBJ1-1): NAGVMQNPRHLVRRRGQEARLRCSPMKGHSHVYWYRQLPEEGLKFMVYLQKENIIDESGMPKERFSAEFPKEGPSILRIQQVVRGDSAAYFCASSPRGRDTEAFFGQGTRLTVV.

CDR3 in DNA: TGCGCCAGCAGCCCCGAACCCGGCTCTGGAAACACCATATATTTT. This encodes CASSPEPGSGNTIYF. The J gene is TRBJ1-3, the V gene TRBV4-1; D gene unclear. CDR3 length: 15 amino acids. V was clipped by 4 bases and J by 0 bases, with 10 bases between them. Germline V CDR1 and CDR2: MGHRA, YSYEKL.

The chain uses TRBV7-7 and TRBJ1-1; no reliable D call. Germline-derived CDR1 and CDR2 are SSHAT and FNYEAQ (reference sequence). The V end was cut by 7 bases, the J end by 5 bases, with 11 bases between. The CDR3 length is 12 residues. The CDR3 nucleotides read TGTGCCAGCACCCTAGACGGTACTGAAGCTTTCTTT. It encodes CASTLDGTEAFF.

The J gene is TRBJ2-7, the V gene TRBV27; TRBD2 might be the D (5 bases). This CDR3 is 13 amino acids long. The V gene's germline CDR1 is MNHEY and CDR2 SMNVEV (reference sequence). Trimming pared 4 bases from V and 5 bases from J, leaving 12 bases between. The CDR3 loop reads CASSYRDLDEQYF. CDR3 in DNA: TGTGCCAGCAGTTATCGGGATTTGGACGAGCAGTACTTC.

The rearrangement joins TRBV7-8 to TRBJ2-1; 10 bases are shared with TRBD1. The length of the CDR3 is 15 residues. Losses at the gene ends were 7 bases for V and 7 bases for J; bases not matched to a gene: 10. In germline, CDR1 is SGHVS, CDR2 FQNEAQ. CDR3 residues: CASTVRQGANNEQFF. The CDR3 DNA sequence: TGTGCCAGCACCGTTAGACAGGGGGCAAATAATGAGCAGTTCTTC.

The gene calls are TRBV27 and TRBJ2-2; TRBD2 aligns across 11 bases. J was trimmed by 7 bases and V by 0 bases; bases with no gene match: 10. CDR1 and CDR2 from the germline V gene are MNHEY and SMNVEV (reference sequence). The length of the CDR3 is 18 residues. This chain's CDR3 is CASSLSLSLTSGNGELFF. CDR3 nucleotide sequence: TGTGCCAGCAGTTTATCGCTCTCCCTGACTAGCGGGAACGGGGAGCTGTTTTTT.

The gene calls are TRBV2 and TRBJ2-3; TRBD2 agrees at 8 bases. The trim removed 6 bases at V and 6 bases at J, leaving 14 bases unmatched. CDR1 and CDR2 from the germline V gene are SNHLY and FYNNEI. This CDR3 has 16 amino acids. The CDR3 DNA reads TGTGCCAGCAGACTCACGGGAGGGGGGAAGGGGGATACGCAGTATTTT. Amino acid sequence: CASRLTGGGKGDTQYF.

The rearrangement links TRBV2 to TRBJ2-5; D ambiguous. This CDR3 spans 14 amino acids. The germline V gene has CDR1 SNHLY and CDR2 FYNNEI. V dropped 4 bases and J dropped 2 bases, with 11 bases sitting between them. This chain's CDR3 is CASSGEAEQETQYF. In nucleotides, the CDR3 is TGTGCCAGCAGTGGAGAGGCGGAGCAAGAGACCCAGTACTTC.

The chain carries TRBV4-1 and TRBJ2-1; D is perhaps TRBD2 (6 bases). The germline V and J ends were trimmed by 1 base and 10 bases, with 8 bases remaining between them. Germline values: CDR1 MGHRA, CDR2 YSYEKL. CDR3 length: 12 residues. CDR3 DNA: TGCGCCAGCAGCCAAGGGGACTTAGAGCAGTTCTTC. This gives the protein CASSQGDLEQFF.

The rearrangement links TRBV6-1 to TRBJ2-7; 8 bases are shared with TRBD1. CDR1 and CDR2 from the germline V gene are MNHNS and SASEGT. CDR3 length: 15 amino acids. V lost 4 bases and J lost 4; bases outside the gene matches: 9. CDR3 nucleotide sequence: TGTGCCAGCAGTGGGGATGCAGGGGGCGCGTACGAGCAGTACTTC. The encoded protein is CASSGDAGGAYEQYF.

This sequence joins TRBV7-8 and TRBJ1-2; 11 nucleotides match TRBD1. This CDR3 is built from 17 residues. The germline V gene encodes CDR1 SGHVS and CDR2 FQNEAQ. V shed 4 bases and J 3 bases; nucleotides not matched to a gene: 10. The CDR3, as DNA: TGTGCCAGCAGCTCCGCCGGGACAGGGGGGTCTCACTATGGCTACACCTTC. It yields the protein CASSSAGTGGSHYGYTF.

The chain couples TRBV14 to TRBJ1-5; D ambiguous. Germline lookup yields CDR1 SGHDN and CDR2 FVKESK. Trimming cost V 4 bases and J 8 bases, with 6 bases left between them. CDR3 length equals 11 residues. The CDR3: CASSPQEPQHF. In DNA form, the CDR3 reads TGTGCCAGCAGCCCCCAGGAGCCCCAGCATTTT.

The V call is TRBV7-8, the J call TRBJ2-7; a weak D match, TRBD1 (6 bases). Trimming took off 6 bases at V and 1 base at J, with 16 bases between the two ends. Germline V gene sequence: CDR1 SGHVS, CDR2 FQNEAQ. This CDR3 has 15 amino acids. The DNA of the CDR3 is TGTGCCAGCAGGCCTTTTCCGGGACAATCCTACGAGCAGTACTTC. Its protein is CASRPFPGQSYEQYF.

This clone showed up just a few times. The V and J genes are TRBV5-8 and TRBJ2-7; TRBD2 is a possible D gene (6 bases). Germline CDR1 SGHTS, CDR2 YDEGEE. The CDR3 spans 13 residues. The V end was cut by 2 bases, the J end by 4 bases, with 10 bases between. CDR3: CASSLHRGYEQYF. In DNA form, the CDR3 reads TGTGCCAGCAGCTTACACCGGGGGTACGAGCAGTACTTC.

The chain has TRBV27 and TRBJ1-2, with 8 bases fitting TRBD1. CDR3 length equals 16 residues. The V segment lost 3 bases and the J segment 7 bases; nucleotides outside the gene matches: 13. CDR1 MNHEY and CDR2 SMNVEV come from the germline V gene (reference sequence). The CDR3 reads CASSFSPPRGRFGYTF. The CDR3 coding sequence is TGTGCCAGCAGTTTTTCTCCGCCCAGGGGGCGTTTTGGCTACACCTTC.

This rearrangement joins TRBV27 to TRBJ1-1, with D possibly being TRBD1 (6 bases). CDR1 MNHEY and CDR2 SMNVEV come from the germline V gene (reference sequence). With 2 bases removed from V and 3 bases from J, the gap between germline ends came to 10 bases. CDR3 length equals 14 residues. The CDR3 nucleotides read TGTGCCAGCAGTTTAGACAGGAAATACACTGAAGCTTTCTTT. Translation: CASSLDRKYTEAFF.

The chain combines TRBV27 with TRBJ1-1, with D hard to call. The V gene's germline CDR1 is MNHEY and CDR2 SMNVEV (reference sequence). V was cut by 0 bases and J by 4 bases, with 9 bases left in between. This CDR3 region has 14 residues. The CDR3 loop reads CASSLSRAGTEAFF. The CDR3 DNA sequence: TGTGCCAGCAGTTTATCGAGGGCAGGCACTGAAGCTTTCTTT.

The genes are TRBV6-5 and TRBJ1-1, with D possibly TRBD1 on 6 matching bases. The CDR3 is 15 residues long. CDR1 MNHEY and CDR2 SVGAGI come from the germline V gene. Trimming removed 5 bases at V and 7 bases at J, with 20 bases between. CDR3 residues: CASSLAAGGADEAFF. The CDR3 DNA reads TGTGCCAGCAGTCTGGCTGCCGGGGGGGCCGATGAAGCTTTCTTT.

The chain employs TRBV25-1 and TRBJ2-5; 8 bases fit TRBD1. This CDR3 spans 14 amino acids. Trimming took 7 bases from V and 3 from J; bases not matched to a gene: 7. Germline CDR1 MGHDK, CDR2 SYGVNS. The CDR3 coding sequence is TGTGCCAGCACCCCGGGACAGGATGAAGAGACCCAGTACTTC. Its protein is CASTPGQDEETQYF.

This chain connects TRBV6-1 to TRBJ2-3; 11 bases are shared with TRBD1. This CDR3 comprises 19 residues. Germline V gives CDR1 MNHNS, CDR2 SASEGT. V trimming: 1 base; J trimming: 4 bases; junction bases outside the gene matches: 13. CDR3 DNA sequence: TGTGCCAGCAGTGAAGGTCTCTCCCGGGGACAGGGGGTTGCAGATACGCAGTATTTT. The encoded protein is CASSEGLSRGQGVADTQYF.

V is TRBV4-3 and J is TRBJ2-7; 7 nucleotides align to TRBD1. CDR1 and CDR2 from the germline V gene are LGHNA and YSLEER. Losses at the gene ends were 1 base for V and 3 bases for J; bases not matched to a gene: 6. This CDR3 region has 15 residues. The CDR3 spells CASSQAVTGYYEQYF. The CDR3 nucleotides are TGCGCCAGCAGCCAAGCCGTGACAGGGTACTACGAGCAGTACTTC.

The chain carries TRBV2 and TRBJ2-4; a possible D gene is TRBD1 (6 bases). CDR1 SNHLY and CDR2 FYNNEI come from the germline V gene. The CDR3 contains 17 residues. Trimming shortened V by 3 bases and J by 3 bases, and 18 bases separated the two germline ends. DNA for the CDR3: TGTGCCAGCAGTGACACTATCGGGGCAGGGGTCAAAAACATTCAGTACTTC. Protein product: CASSDTIGAGVKNIQYF.